The 3 T cell receptor beta chains presented below share a single source sample, sequenced in a study of CD8+ T cells in alopecia areata (dated by TCRdb to the late 2010s). Library construction relied on the immunoSEQ multiplex PCR assay. RNA was extracted from all samples and reverse transcribed into cDNA as template for TCR sequencing. Drawn from immuneACCESS, this table holds only the in-frame rearrangements with V and J called that TCRdb kept. Clones are partly lost; checked studies trace under half to an unresolved V gene and leave the rest unexplained. The sample table contains around 300,000 clones; only one count was recorded for roughly 60% of them. The ten largest clones take up 0.93% of the sample. The meaning of the sample's treatment or condition label: oral pan-JAK inhibitor, 5-10 mg twice daily. The input for sequencing was CD4+ T cells sorted from blood, taken around week 54, from a patient treated with tofacitinib. The receptors originated from a human donor with alopecia areata.

This chain uses TRBV6-5 with TRBJ1-6; the D gene is possibly TRBD1 (5 bases). Trimming took off 8 bases at V and 7 bases at J, with 12 bases between the two ends. Germline V gene data show CDR1 as MNHEY and CDR2 as SVGAGI. CDR3 size: 13 residues. DNA for the CDR3: TGTGCCAGCGGGGAGGGGCTGAATTCACCCCTCCACTTT. This gives the protein CASGEGLNSPLHF.

J is TRBJ1-5 and V is TRBV15, with a possible D match to TRBD1 (5 bases). V dropped 5 bases and J dropped 0 bases, with 11 bases sitting between them. Germline lookup yields CDR1 LNHNV and CDR2 YYDKDF (reference sequence). The CDR3 is 15 residues long. The CDR3 loop is CATSPGGTSNQPQHF. CDR3 in DNA: TGTGCCACCAGCCCTGGAGGGACTAGCAATCAGCCCCAGCATTTT. The complete variable domain, with remaining parts taken from reference TRBV15 and TRBJ1-5, reads DAMVIQNPRYQVTQFGKPVTLSCSQTLNHNVMYWYQQKSSQAPKLLFHYYDKDFNNEADTPDNFQSRRPNTSFCFLDIRSPGLGDTAMYLCATSPGGTSNQPQHFGDGTRLSIL.

The sample holds a few counts of this clone. The gene calls are TRBV5-6 and TRBJ2-5; D is possibly TRBD2 (6 bases). Trimming left V 0 bases short and J 4 bases short, with 7 bases between. This CDR3 contains 13 residues. Germline V gene sequence: CDR1 SGHDT, CDR2 YYEEEE. CDR3 loop: CASSLVGGETQYF. CDR3 coding DNA: TGTGCCAGCAGCTTGGTGGGGGGAGAGACCCAGTACTTC.